The sequence of this TCR beta chain was determined in a study of blood T cell repertoires in COVID-19. At the level of the study: Samples taken during acute and convalescent COVID-19 were collected in the United States, Italy and Spain. PBMCs, B-cell-depleted T cells, or T cells were the source of the cDNA or gDNA that made up the material.

V shed 0 bases, J shed 1 base, and the junction held 1 base outside the gene matches. The length of the CDR3 is 16 residues. CDR1 ENHRY and CDR2 SYGVKD come from the germline V gene. The authors' processing: Quantification of nucleated cells was approximated via reference gene primer amplification. Libraries were prepared by immunoSEQ multiplex PCR; TCRdb keeps only in-frame clonotypes and omits some of them. From that table come the V and J calls and clone size; the DNA was used to work out D and trimming. This sample has roughly 41,000 clones, with nearly 90% found just once. The sample was peripheral blood. The TCR was taken from a man in his 60s with active or convalescent COVID-19. The J gene is TRBJ2-5, the V gene TRBV10-3; the match to TRBD1 covers 11 bases. The CDR3 DNA follows: TGTGCCATCAGTGAGTCGGGGACAGGGGGCCAAGAGACCCAGTACTTC. Protein product: CAISESGTGGQETQYF.